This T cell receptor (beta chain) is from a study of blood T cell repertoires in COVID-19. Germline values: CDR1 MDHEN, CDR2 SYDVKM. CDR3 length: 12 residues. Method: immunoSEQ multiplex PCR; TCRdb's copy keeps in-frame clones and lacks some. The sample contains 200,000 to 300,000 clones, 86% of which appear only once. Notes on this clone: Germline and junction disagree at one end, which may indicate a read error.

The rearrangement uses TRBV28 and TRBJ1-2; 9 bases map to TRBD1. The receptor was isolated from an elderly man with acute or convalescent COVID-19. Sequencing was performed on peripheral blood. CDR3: CASSPPTGGLSF. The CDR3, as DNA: TGTGCCAGCAGCCCCCCTACAGGGGGCTTGTCCTTC.